The T cell receptor beta chain under discussion was sequenced for a study of Ad26.COV2.S vaccination and SARS-CoV-2 variants. Germline lookup yields CDR1 MNHEY and CDR2 SVGAGI. The V gene lost 2 bases and the J gene lost 5 bases, with 13 bases spanning the gap. This CDR3 region has 14 residues. Treatment given: 15 to 20 received Ad26.COV2.S at low or high dose, single or two shots; 5 received placebo; per-sample allocation not given. Day 63 following the first vaccine or placebo injection was when the samples were taken. Sequencing was performed with immunoSEQ multiplex PCR; in TCRdb, only in-frame clones are kept and a portion is missing. Here the sample spans about 460,000 clones, 70% to 90% being singletons.

This specimen was peripheral blood, taken in a trial of Ad26.COV2.S vaccine versus placebo. V usage is TRBV6-5 and J usage is TRBJ2-7; possible D gene TRBD1, 6 bases. This TCR derives from a person aged 18-65 years who received the Ad26.COV2.S COVID-19 vaccine or a placebo. The CDR3 region has the DNA TGTGCCAGCAGTTACGGTAACAGGGCTGACGAGCAGTACTTC. Its protein product is CASSYGNRADEQYF.